These T cell receptor beta chains were read from a single sample in a study of shared clonotypes between healthy human individuals. The assay was immunoSEQ multiplex PCR, and TCRdb's table has in-frame clones only and misses some. Of some 2 million clones detected, roughly 94% appear once; the ten largest clones hold 0.13%. The sequenced sample was naive CD4+ T cells sorted from blood. These receptor sequences come from a man younger than 30 in good health. The CDR3 runs from the conserved cysteine through the conserved F or W. Each record gives: CDR3 protein, CDR3 DNA, V gene, clone size, D gene, J gene. The D gene is left open where the match is weak. Clone size appears in some rows only: once, few, many, or a class for an expanded clone.

CDR3aa: CASSEDSGRKTQYF
CDR3nt: TGTGCCAGCAGTGAGGATTCGGGGAGGAAGACCCAGTACTTC
v_gene: TRBV2
abundance: once
d_gene: NA
j_gene: TRBJ2-5

CDR3aa: CASSPDRGRETQYF
CDR3nt: TGCGCCAGCAGCCCGGACAGGGGGCGGGAGACCCAGTACTTC
v_gene: TRBV4-1
abundance: NA
d_gene: TRBD1
j_gene: TRBJ2-5

CDR3aa: CAISDLAGVETQYF
CDR3nt: TGTGCCATCAGTGATCTAGCGGGAGTAGAGACCCAGTACTTC
v_gene: TRBV10-3
abundance: NA
d_gene: TRBD2
j_gene: TRBJ2-5

CDR3aa: CASSVGFGEQPQHF
CDR3nt: TGTGCCAGCAGTGTCGGATTCGGGGAACAGCCCCAGCATTTT
v_gene: TRBV6-6
abundance: NA
d_gene: NA
j_gene: TRBJ1-5

CDR3aa: CASSFKDGFFSSYNSPLHF
CDR3nt: TGTGCCAGCAGCTTTAAGGACGGGTTTTTTAGCTCCTATAATTCACCCCTCCACTTT
v_gene: TRBV7-2
abundance: NA
d_gene: NA
j_gene: TRBJ1-6

CDR3aa: CASSPGQYNSPLHF
CDR3nt: TGTGCCAGCAGCCCGGGCCAATATAATTCACCCCTCCACTTT
v_gene: TRBV28
abundance: NA
d_gene: NA
j_gene: TRBJ1-6

CDR3aa: CASSLRAGGGQPQHF
CDR3nt: TGTGCCAGCAGCTTAAGGGCAGGGGGCGGTCAGCCCCAGCATTTT
v_gene: TRBV7-9
abundance: NA
d_gene: TRBD1
j_gene: TRBJ1-5

CDR3aa: CASSLDTVNEQFF
CDR3nt: TGTGCCAGCAGCTTAGATACGGTCAATGAGCAGTTCTTC
v_gene: TRBV11-2
abundance: NA
d_gene: NA
j_gene: TRBJ2-1

CDR3aa: CAWSVWGRREGINEQFF
CDR3nt: TGTGCCTGGAGTGTTTGGGGGAGGCGGGAGGGGATCAATGAGCAGTTCTTC
v_gene: TRBV30
abundance: NA
d_gene: TRBD2
j_gene: TRBJ2-1

CDR3aa: CASSLLAGGTGELFF
CDR3nt: TGTGCCAGTAGCTTACTAGCGGGAGGAACCGGGGAGCTGTTTTTT
v_gene: TRBV19
abundance: NA
d_gene: TRBD2
j_gene: TRBJ2-2

CDR3aa: CATSRDPSTDTQYF
CDR3nt: TGTGCCACCAGCAGAGATCCTTCCACAGATACGCAGTATTTT
v_gene: TRBV15
abundance: NA
d_gene: NA
j_gene: TRBJ2-3

CDR3aa: CASSPGGDYGYTF
CDR3nt: TGCGCCAGCAGCCCAGGGGGGGACTATGGCTACACCTTC
v_gene: TRBV5-1
abundance: NA
d_gene: TRBD1
j_gene: TRBJ1-2

CDR3aa: CASSLDVQGTDTQYF
CDR3nt: TGTGCCAGCAGCTTGGACGTTCAGGGGACAGATACGCAGTATTTT
v_gene: TRBV5-4
abundance: once
d_gene: NA
j_gene: TRBJ2-3

CDR3aa: CSVDSVDEQFF
CDR3nt: TGCAGCGTTGATTCAGTCGATGAGCAGTTCTTC
v_gene: TRBV29-1
abundance: NA
d_gene: NA
j_gene: TRBJ2-1

CDR3aa: CASSSQAGGSTDTQYF
CDR3nt: TGCGCCAGCAGCTCTCAAGCGGGAGGGAGCACAGATACGCAGTATTTT
v_gene: TRBV5-1
abundance: NA
d_gene: TRBD2
j_gene: TRBJ2-3

CDR3aa: CASSPLEGRGGYGYTF
CDR3nt: TGTGCCAGCTCACCCCTCGAGGGAAGGGGCGGGTATGGCTACACCTTC
v_gene: TRBV18
abundance: NA
d_gene: NA
j_gene: TRBJ1-2

CDR3aa: CASSVDRGSYGYTF
CDR3nt: TGTGCCAGCAGTGTTGACAGGGGAAGTTATGGCTACACCTTC
v_gene: TRBV6-4
abundance: NA
d_gene: TRBD1
j_gene: TRBJ1-2

CDR3aa: CASSLVGAGQETQYF
CDR3nt: TGTGCCAGCAGCTTGGTTGGGGCAGGACAAGAGACCCAGTACTTC
v_gene: TRBV5-8
abundance: NA
d_gene: NA
j_gene: TRBJ2-5

CDR3aa: CASSVGVSSYNEQFF
CDR3nt: TGTGCCAGCAGCGTAGGCGTTAGCTCCTACAATGAGCAGTTCTTC
v_gene: TRBV9
abundance: NA
d_gene: NA
j_gene: TRBJ2-1

CDR3aa: CASAASINQPQHF
CDR3nt: TGTGCCAGCGCCGCGTCGATAAATCAGCCCCAGCATTTT
v_gene: TRBV6-1
abundance: NA
d_gene: NA
j_gene: TRBJ1-5

CDR3aa: CASSSTDNQPQHF
CDR3nt: TGTGCCAGCAGTTCCACGGACAATCAGCCCCAGCATTTT
v_gene: TRBV6-6
abundance: NA
d_gene: NA
j_gene: TRBJ1-5

CDR3aa: CASSPREGLYYEQYF
CDR3nt: TGTGCCAGCTCACCACGTGAAGGGTTATACTACGAGCAGTACTTC
v_gene: TRBV18
abundance: NA
d_gene: NA
j_gene: TRBJ2-7

CDR3aa: CASSLASGGLYNEQFF
CDR3nt: TGTGCCAGCAGCTTAGCGTCCGGGGGGCTGTACAATGAGCAGTTCTTC
v_gene: TRBV7-2
abundance: NA
d_gene: NA
j_gene: TRBJ2-1

CDR3aa: CASSGTGSGETQYF
CDR3nt: TGTGCCAGCAGCGGGACAGGGAGCGGCGAGACCCAGTACTTC
v_gene: TRBV2
abundance: NA
d_gene: TRBD1
j_gene: TRBJ2-5

CDR3aa: CAWSVEQKEAFF
CDR3nt: TGTGCCTGGAGTGTAGAGCAGAAAGAAGCTTTCTTT
v_gene: TRBV30
abundance: once
d_gene: NA
j_gene: TRBJ1-1

CDR3aa: CASSPVVLTSGRSEQYF
CDR3nt: TGTGCCAGCAGCCCCGTGGTTTTAACTAGCGGGAGGAGCGAGCAGTACTTC
v_gene: TRBV7-2
abundance: NA
d_gene: TRBD2
j_gene: TRBJ2-7

CDR3aa: CASRLTSGMRVDTQYF
CDR3nt: TGTGCCAGCAGATTGACTAGCGGGATGAGGGTAGATACGCAGTATTTT
v_gene: TRBV5-8
abundance: once
d_gene: TRBD2
j_gene: TRBJ2-3

CDR3aa: CASSLGTGGGMNEQFF
CDR3nt: TGCGCCAGCAGCTTGGGGACAGGGGGCGGTATGAATGAGCAGTTCTTC
v_gene: TRBV5-1
abundance: once
d_gene: TRBD1
j_gene: TRBJ2-1

CDR3aa: CASSLATRGVRANEKLFF
CDR3nt: TGTGCCAGCAGCTTAGCGACCCGGGGCGTTCGGGCTAATGAAAAACTGTTTTTT
v_gene: TRBV7-6
abundance: NA
d_gene: NA
j_gene: TRBJ1-4

CDR3aa: CASSLDRYTEAFF
CDR3nt: TGTGCCAGCAGTTTAGACAGGTACACTGAAGCTTTCTTT
v_gene: TRBV27
abundance: NA
d_gene: NA
j_gene: TRBJ1-1

CDR3aa: CASSVPGTDKFF
CDR3nt: TGTGCCAGCAGTGTCCCAGGGACAGATAAATTTTTT
v_gene: TRBV6-1
abundance: NA
d_gene: TRBD1
j_gene: TRBJ1-4

CDR3aa: CASSYELAGNEQYF
CDR3nt: TGTGCCAGCAGTTACGAACTAGCGGGAAACGAGCAGTACTTC
v_gene: TRBV6-6
abundance: NA
d_gene: TRBD2
j_gene: TRBJ2-7

CDR3aa: CASSHGRGGQETQYF
CDR3nt: TGCGCCAGCAGCCACGGTCGCGGGGGGCAGGAGACCCAGTACTTC
v_gene: TRBV4-1
abundance: NA
d_gene: TRBD2
j_gene: TRBJ2-5

CDR3aa: CASSQRSTDTQYF
CDR3nt: TGTGCCAGCAGTCAGAGGAGCACAGATACGCAGTATTTT
v_gene: TRBV5-6
abundance: NA
d_gene: NA
j_gene: TRBJ2-3

CDR3aa: CASSATSGRSTDTQYF
CDR3nt: TGTGCCAGCAGTGCCACTAGCGGAAGGAGCACAGATACGCAGTATTTT
v_gene: TRBV2
abundance: NA
d_gene: TRBD2
j_gene: TRBJ2-3

CDR3aa: CASSPGTSGANEQYF
CDR3nt: TGTGCCAGCAGTCCGGGGACTAGCGGGGCCAACGAGCAGTACTTC
v_gene: TRBV28
abundance: NA
d_gene: TRBD2
j_gene: TRBJ2-7

CDR3aa: CASSAYSTGASFGDTF
CDR3nt: TGTGCCAGCAGTGCCTACTCGACAGGGGCCTCCTTCGGAGACACCTTC
v_gene: TRBV6-1
abundance: once
d_gene: TRBD1
j_gene: TRBJ1-2

CDR3aa: CASSSLTYGYTF
CDR3nt: TGTGCCAGCAGCTCCCTAACCTATGGCTACACCTTC
v_gene: TRBV7-9
abundance: few
d_gene: NA
j_gene: TRBJ1-2

CDR3aa: CASSQGYLEDSSRDTQYF
CDR3nt: TGCGCCAGCAGCCAAGGTTATTTGGAGGACTCGTCTCGGGATACGCAGTATTTT
v_gene: TRBV4-3
abundance: NA
d_gene: NA
j_gene: TRBJ2-3

CDR3aa: CASREGGSGHEQYF
CDR3nt: TGCGCCAGCCGAGAAGGGGGCTCTGGGCACGAGCAGTACTTC
v_gene: TRBV10-1
abundance: NA
d_gene: TRBD1
j_gene: TRBJ2-7

CDR3aa: CASISGQAIMNTEAFF
CDR3nt: TGTGCCAGCATATCTGGGCAGGCAATTATGAACACTGAAGCTTTCTTT
v_gene: TRBV2
abundance: NA
d_gene: NA
j_gene: TRBJ1-1

CDR3aa: CASSAGQLLANTGELFF
CDR3nt: TGTGCCAGCAGTGCCGGACAGCTGCTCGCGAACACCGGGGAGCTGTTTTTT
v_gene: TRBV25-1
abundance: NA
d_gene: NA
j_gene: TRBJ2-2

CDR3aa: CASADPPGGYGYTF
CDR3nt: TGTGCCTCTGCGGACCCGCCGGGGGGATATGGCTACACCTTC
v_gene: TRBV30
abundance: NA
d_gene: NA
j_gene: TRBJ1-2

CDR3aa: CASSDYSGANTGELFF
CDR3nt: TGTGCCAGCAGTGACTATAGCGGGGCGAACACCGGGGAGCTGTTTTTT
v_gene: TRBV6-6
abundance: NA
d_gene: TRBD2
j_gene: TRBJ2-2

CDR3aa: CASSRTGNYGYTF
CDR3nt: TGTGCCAGCAGTAGGACTGGGAACTATGGCTACACCTTC
v_gene: TRBV6-5
abundance: NA
d_gene: NA
j_gene: TRBJ1-2

CDR3aa: CASSESLAGNYNEQFF
CDR3nt: TGCGCCAGCAGTGAGTCCCTAGCGGGAAACTACAATGAGCAGTTCTTC
v_gene: TRBV10-1
abundance: NA
d_gene: TRBD2
j_gene: TRBJ2-1

CDR3aa: CASSVDRGTYEQYF
CDR3nt: TGTGCCAGCAGCGTTGACAGGGGAACCTACGAGCAGTACTTC
v_gene: TRBV25-1
abundance: NA
d_gene: TRBD1
j_gene: TRBJ2-7